These 21 T cell receptor beta chains share one sample of origin, sequenced in a study of CD8+ T cells in alopecia areata. It was cDNA, reverse transcribed from extracted RNA, that served as the sequencing template. The protocol was immunoSEQ multiplex PCR, while the TCRdb copy is restricted to in-frame clones and leaves out a portion. The sample lists hundreds of thousands of clones, 50% to 70% occurring once. The sequenced sample was CD4+ T cells sorted from blood, obtained at week 0. The receptors were sampled from a human donor with alopecia areata.

The chain combines TRBV29-1 with TRBJ1-1; D ambiguous. The germline CDR1 and CDR2 sequences are SQVTM and ANQGSEA. The CDR3 loop spans 11 amino acids. V lost 5 bases and J lost 0, with 4 bases in between. This CDR3 reads CSVSVNTEAFF. In DNA form, the CDR3 reads TGCAGCGTTTCAGTGAACACTGAAGCTTTCTTT.

This sequence joins TRBV6-1 and TRBJ2-5, with TRBD2 matching 11 bases. This CDR3 contains 15 residues. J was trimmed by 6 bases and V by 5 bases; bases with no gene match: 8. Germline CDR1 MNHNS, CDR2 SASEGT. This CDR3 reads CASSPSSSGRQTQYF. DNA for the CDR3: TGTGCCAGCAGTCCAAGTTCTAGCGGGAGGCAGACCCAGTACTTC.

This clone was recorded a few times. The rearrangement uses TRBV25-1 and TRBJ2-3; 8 nucleotides match TRBD1. The CDR3 runs 15 residues. CDR1 is MGHDK and CDR2 is SYGVNS in the germline V gene. J gave up 4 bases and V 5 bases, and 8 bases lay outside the gene matches. This CDR3 is CASSKEDRASDTQYF. CDR3 DNA sequence: TGTGCCAGCAGTAAAGAGGACAGGGCATCAGATACGCAGTATTTT.

Worth noting for this clone: The junction differs from germline at one of its ends, possibly a read error. Other nucleotide sequences from this sample produce the same CDR3. The rearrangement joins TRBV7-3 to TRBJ2-1; D is unclear. Germline loops: CDR1 SGHTA, CDR2 FQGTGA. The CDR3 has 13 amino acids. The CDR3 is CASSLTSYNEQFF. The CDR3 coding sequence is TGTGCCAGCAGCCTAACCTCCTACAATGAGCAGTTCTTC.

This clone was recorded only once. This CDR3 is CASSYSAREKYEQYF. The CDR3 coding sequence is TGTGCCAGCAGTTACTCCGCCAGGGAGAAGTACGAGCAGTACTTC. V is TRBV6-6 and J is TRBJ2-7, with D perhaps assigned TRBD1 or TRBD2 (5 bases each). With 0 bases removed from V and 4 bases from J, the gap between germline ends came to 13 bases. Germline V gene sequence: CDR1 MNHNY, CDR2 SVGAGI (reference sequence). CDR3 length: 15 amino acids.

This clone was counted once. This sequence joins TRBV30 and TRBJ2-7, with 9 positions matching TRBD2. Germline CDR1 and CDR2: GTSNPN and SVGIG (reference sequence). The CDR3 has 14 amino acids. The V and J ends lost 2 bases and 5 bases, in that order; junction bases with no gene match: 7. CDR3 sequence: CAWSSSGVTHEQYF. The CDR3 region has the DNA TGTGCCTGGAGTTCTAGCGGGGTTACCCACGAGCAGTACTTC. The full variable domain, with the rest looked up from reference TRBV30 and TRBJ2-7, is SQTIHQWPATLVQPVGSPLSLECTVEGTSNPNLYWYRQAAGRGLQLLFYSVGIGQISSEVPQNLSASRPQDRQFILSSKKLLLSDSGFYLCAWSSSGVTHEQYFGPGTRLTVT.

On this clone: Other DNA sequences from this sample encode an identical CDR3 as well. The V gene is TRBV30, the J gene TRBJ1-5; no definite D call. CDR1 and CDR2 (germline): GTSNPN, SVGIG (reference sequence). V lost 5 bases and J 0 bases, leaving 2 bases between the germline ends. There are 11 residues in the CDR3. CDR3 sequence (DNA): TGTGCCTGGGGTAGCAATCAGCCCCAGCATTTT. This sequence encodes CAWGSNQPQHF.

The chain employs TRBV14 and TRBJ2-7; possibly TRBD2 for D (6 bases). The CDR3 is made up of 15 amino acids. V lost 10 bases, J lost 5 bases, and 24 bases lay in between. The germline CDR1 and CDR2 sequences are SGHDN and FVKESK. CDR3 nucleotides: TGTGCCACCTTGGGTTCGGGAGCCCACGGGAACGAGCAGTACTTC. Amino acid sequence: CATLGSGAHGNEQYF.

This clone was found a few times. This sample includes further DNA sequences coding for the same CDR3. V gene TRBV29-1 combines with J gene TRBJ1-1; 7 positions agree with TRBD1. The CDR3 has 13 amino acids. With 6 bases clipped from V and 0 bases from J, the junction kept 4 bases outside the gene matches. Germline V gene sequence: CDR1 SQVTM, CDR2 ANQGSEA. The CDR3 reads CSVAGQLNTEAFF. The CDR3 DNA follows: TGCAGCGTGGCGGGACAGTTGAACACTGAAGCTTTCTTT.

The chain has TRBV7-9 and TRBJ1-2, with unresolved D. V shed 3 bases and J shed 8 bases, with 13 bases lying between them. Germline CDR1 is SEHNR and CDR2 is FQNEAQ (reference sequence). The CDR3 totals 13 residues. The CDR3 spells CASSFDVSRGYTF. Written as DNA, the CDR3 is TGTGCCAGCAGCTTCGACGTCTCAAGGGGCTACACCTTC. Together with reference TRBV7-9 and TRBJ1-2, the CDR3 gives the full variable domain: DTGVSQNPRHKITKRGQNVTFRCDPISEHNRLYWYRQTLGQGPEFLTYFQNEAQLEKSRLLSDRFSAERPKGSFSTLEIQRTEQGDSAMYLCASSFDVSRGYTFGSGTRLTVV.

The chain joins TRBV7-9 to TRBJ1-2; D is undetermined. Trimming removed 3 bases at V and 1 base at J, with 15 bases between. Germline CDR1 SEHNR, CDR2 FQNEAQ (reference sequence). The CDR3 consists of 16 residues. CDR3 DNA: TGTGCCAGCAGCTTTAGGAAAGGAGAAATTAACTATGGCTACACCTTC. This translates into CASSFRKGEINYGYTF.

The chain carries TRBV10-3 and TRBJ1-1, with D perhaps matching TRBD1 (5 bases). Trimming shortened V by 3 bases and J by 3 bases, and 20 bases separated the two germline ends. Germline V CDR1 and CDR2: ENHRY, SYGVKD. The CDR3 contains 17 residues. In DNA, the CDR3 is TGTGCCATCAGTGAAGCTCCCCGATCGGGGGGGGACACTGAAGCTTTCTTT. Residues: CAISEAPRSGGDTEAFF.

A single count supports this clone. The genes are TRBV5-6 and TRBJ1-1; 7 nucleotides align to TRBD1. The V gene's germline CDR1 is SGHDT and CDR2 YYEEEE. The CDR3 sequence is 15 residues long. V trimming: 0 bases; J trimming: 3 bases; junction bases outside the gene matches: 5. The CDR3 spells CASSLGQGTYTEAFF. Written as DNA, the CDR3 is TGTGCCAGCAGCTTGGGACAGGGAACATACACTGAAGCTTTCTTT.

The gene calls are TRBV6-1 and TRBJ2-7; D remains unclear. The CDR3 contains 14 residues. Germline V gene lookup returns CDR1 MNHNS and CDR2 SASEGT. The ends were cut back, 4 bases at V and 0 bases at J, with 10 bases in the middle. CDR3 in amino acids: CASSATFSSYEQYF. In nucleotides, the CDR3 is TGTGCCAGCAGTGCGACTTTTAGCTCCTACGAGCAGTACTTC.

The gene calls are TRBV29-1 and TRBJ1-5; D may be TRBD1 (6 bases). Looked up from germline, CDR1 is SQVTM and CDR2 is ANQGSEA. This CDR3 is built from 13 residues. Trimming stripped 5 bases from V and 2 bases from J, with 10 bases between. CDR3 loop: CSVRTEGNQPQHF. The CDR3 DNA reads as TGCAGCGTTAGGACAGAAGGCAATCAGCCCCAGCATTTT.

This chain joins TRBV5-1 and TRBJ2-7; 7 bases are a match to TRBD2. V lost 0 bases, J lost 1 base, and 1 base stayed unmatched. This CDR3 contains 14 residues. Germline loops: CDR1 SGHRS, CDR2 YFSETQ. DNA for the CDR3: TGCGCCAGCAGCTTGGAGCGGGGATCCTACGAGCAGTACTTC. Its translation: CASSLERGSYEQYF.

The chain couples TRBV30 to TRBJ1-1, with D hard to call. Germline CDR1 is GTSNPN and CDR2 is SVGIG (reference sequence). Trimming stripped 8 bases from V and 6 bases from J, with 25 bases between. CDR3 length equals 15 residues. The CDR3 spells CALTSRTGVHAEAFF. In DNA form, the CDR3 reads TGTGCCCTAACCTCACGTACGGGAGTTCACGCTGAAGCTTTCTTT. Full variable domain (rest looked up from reference TRBV30 and TRBJ1-1): SQTIHQWPATLVQPVGSPLSLECTVEGTSNPNLYWYRQAAGRGLQLLFYSVGIGQISSEVPQNLSASRPQDRQFILSSKKLLLSDSGFYLCALTSRTGVHAEAFFGQGTRLTVV.

The chain couples TRBV7-9 to TRBJ2-1; 10 positions agree with TRBD1. Per the germline V gene, CDR1 is SEHNR and CDR2 is FQNEAQ (reference sequence). This CDR3 region has 16 residues. V lost 5 bases to trimming and J lost 0 bases; unmatched junction nucleotides: 4. The CDR3 DNA reads TGTGCCAGCAGCACAGGACAGGGGGACTCCTACAATGAGCAGTTCTTC. Translation gives CASSTGQGDSYNEQFF.

This chain connects TRBV28 to TRBJ1-1; no definite D call. From germline, CDR1 is MDHEN and CDR2 SYDVKM. The CDR3 loop spans 14 amino acids. Trimming pared 5 bases from V and 7 bases from J, leaving 17 bases between. CDR3 residues: CASSPYKGGGEAFF. For the CDR3, the DNA is TGTGCCAGCAGTCCCTATAAGGGCGGAGGTGAAGCTTTCTTT.

The chain is built from TRBV9 and TRBJ2-3; D is uncertain. V gave up 3 bases and J gave up 5 bases, with 4 bases separating them. Germline V gives CDR1 SGDLS, CDR2 YYNGEE. This CDR3 has 11 amino acids. The CDR3 loop reads CASSAEDTQYF. The CDR3 DNA follows: TGTGCCAGCAGCGCCGAAGATACGCAGTATTTT.

This clone was seen only once. This chain joins TRBV5-1 and TRBJ1-1, with a possible D match to TRBD1 (5 bases). In germline, CDR1 is SGHRS, CDR2 YFSETQ. V was trimmed by 0 bases and J by 10 bases, leaving 16 bases between them. This CDR3 contains 14 residues. The CDR3 sequence is CASSLGTQGSIAFF. The CDR3 region has the DNA TGCGCCAGCAGCTTGGGGACCCAGGGAAGTATAGCTTTCTTT.